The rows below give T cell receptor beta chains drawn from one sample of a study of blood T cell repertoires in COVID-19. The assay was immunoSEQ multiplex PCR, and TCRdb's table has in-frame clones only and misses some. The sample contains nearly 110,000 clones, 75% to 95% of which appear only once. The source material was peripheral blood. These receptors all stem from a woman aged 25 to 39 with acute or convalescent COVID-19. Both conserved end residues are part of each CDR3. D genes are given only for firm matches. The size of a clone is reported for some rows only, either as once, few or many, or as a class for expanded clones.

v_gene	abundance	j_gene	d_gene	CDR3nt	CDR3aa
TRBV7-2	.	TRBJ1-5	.	TGTGCCAGCAGCTCGGGTCAGTCGATCAGTCAACCCCAGCATTTT	CASSSGQSISQPQHF
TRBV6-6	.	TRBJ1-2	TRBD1	TGTGCCAGCAGTCCTGGACAGGGTCAATATCTCTATGGCTACACCTTC	CASSPGQGQYLYGYTF
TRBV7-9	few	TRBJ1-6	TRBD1	TGTGCCAGCAGCTTACTGGGGACAGGGGAGGGAAATTCACCCCTCCACTTT	CASSLLGTGEGNSPLHF
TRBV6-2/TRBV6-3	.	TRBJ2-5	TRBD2	TGTGCCAGCAGCCTCATCTCCGGACTAGCGGGGGGGCCGGGAGAGACCCAGTACTTC	CASSLISGLAGGPGETQYF
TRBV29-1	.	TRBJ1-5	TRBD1	TGCAGCGTTTCCGGGACAGGGAATCAGCCCCAGCATTTT	CSVSGTGNQPQHF
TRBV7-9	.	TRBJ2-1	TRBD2	TGTGCCAGCAGCTCGACTATACTAGCGGGAGGTTACCTAGATGAGCAGTTCTTC	CASSSTILAGGYLDEQFF
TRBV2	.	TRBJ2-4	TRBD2	TGTGCCAGCAGAGGGACTAGCGGGGAAAGCATTCAGTACTTC	CASRGTSGESIQYF
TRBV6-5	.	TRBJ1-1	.	TGTGCCAGCAGTTACTACGGGGGACTGATGAACACTGAAGCTTTCTTT	CASSYYGGLMNTEAFF
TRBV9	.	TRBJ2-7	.	TGTGCCAGCAGCCCCCTGGGGGGATTCCACGAGCAGTACTTC	CASSPLGGFHEQYF
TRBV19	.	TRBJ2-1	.	TGTGCCAGTAGTATAGATTGGGAGTACAATGAGCAGTTCTTC	CASSIDWEYNEQFF
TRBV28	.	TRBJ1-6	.	TGTGCCAGCAGTCTCAACCGTCTGGGGCAGTTCAGCTCCTATAATTCACCCCTCCACTTT	CASSLNRLGQFSSYNSPLHF
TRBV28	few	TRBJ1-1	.	TGTGCCAGCAAGGTCGGGGTTGAAGCTTTCTTT	CASKVGVEAFF
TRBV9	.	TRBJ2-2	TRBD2	TGTGCCAGCAGCCCGGGGACTAGCGGGAGAGCTTGGTGGCTCACCGGGGAGCTGTTTTTT	CASSPGTSGRAWWLTGELFF
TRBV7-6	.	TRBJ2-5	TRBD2	TGTGCCAGCAGCTTACTTAATCCCCTTAGCGGGGACCAAGAGACCCAGTACTTC	CASSLLNPLSGDQETQYF
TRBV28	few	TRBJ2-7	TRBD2	TGTGCCAGCAGTTTTGAGGGACTAGCGGGGGGTCAATACGAGCAGTACTTC	CASSFEGLAGGQYEQYF
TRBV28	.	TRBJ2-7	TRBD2	TGTGCCAGCAGTTTTTCCCCTAGCGGGACAACCTACGAGCAGTACTTC	CASSFSPSGTTYEQYF
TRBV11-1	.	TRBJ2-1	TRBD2	TGTGCCAGCAGCTTATCGCGGGGGGGCGGATCTGAGCAGTTCTTC	CASSLSRGGGSEQFF
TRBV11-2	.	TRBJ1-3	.	TGTGCCAGCAGCCCGAGAGCTGGAAACACCATATATTTT	CASSPRAGNTIYF
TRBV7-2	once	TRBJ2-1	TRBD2	TGTGCCAGCAGCCCCCGGAGCGGGGACAATGAGCAGTTCTTC	CASSPRSGDNEQFF
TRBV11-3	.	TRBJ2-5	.	TGTGCCAGCAGCTCCCCCTCCGGGGTAGGGGAGACCCAGTACTTC	CASSSPSGVGETQYF
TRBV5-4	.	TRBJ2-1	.	TGTGCCAGCAGCCCCGTAGCTTTACCCAATGAGCAGTTCTTC	CASSPVALPNEQFF
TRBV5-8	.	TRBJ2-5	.	TGTGCCAGCAGCTCCCTTGGGGCCTGGGGTGAAGAGACCCAGTACTTC	CASSSLGAWGEETQYF
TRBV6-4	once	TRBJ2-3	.	TGTGCCAGCAGTGACACCATGGCCACAGATACGCAGTATTTT	CASSDTMATDTQYF